Below, 17 T cell receptor beta chains from the same sample are listed, as sequenced in a study of T cell clonality in common variable immunodeficiency. TCRdb's copy holds only in-frame clones and misses some; the assay was immunoSEQ multiplex PCR. The data show 42,000 or so clones, with none appearing a single time. The sample was peripheral blood mononuclear cells. These receptors originate from a person aged 18-70 years in good health.

This clone was counted a few times. The read halts 3 residues ahead of the CDR3 end, with the missing end drawn from the germline J gene. The rearrangement uses TRBV7-9 and TRBJ1-2; a weak D match, TRBD1 (5 bases). The CDR3 spans 13 residues. Germline lookup yields CDR1 SEHNR and CDR2 FQNEAQ (reference sequence). CDR3 DNA, as far as it was read: TGTGCCAGCAGCCTAGACAGATACAATGAC. Amino acid sequence: CASSLDRYND. The full CDR3 protein reads CASSLDRYNDYTF.

Ten or more counts support this clone. Read data end 3 residues before the CDR3 end; the end is taken from the germline J gene. The rearrangement uses TRBV9 and TRBJ2-5; D may be TRBD1 (6 bases). Germline CDR1 is SGDLS and CDR2 is YYNGEE. Trimming took off 2 bases at V and 5 bases at J, with 13 bases between the two ends. The CDR3 contains 14 residues. CDR3 sequence: CASSVGAGAETQYF. CDR3 bases read: TGTGCCAGCAGCGTGGGTGCAGGGGCTGAGACC.

This clone was detected ten times or more. From the germline J gene comes the end of the CDR3, since the read stops 3 residues before it. J is TRBJ1-1 and V is TRBV30, with a possible D match to TRBD1 (5 bases). Germline V gives CDR1 GTSNPN, CDR2 SVGIG (reference sequence). The V end was cut by 2 bases, the J end by 2 bases, with 9 bases between. The CDR3 is 13 residues long. CDR3 DNA (partial): TGTGCCTGGAGTTGGGGCACCAACACTGAA. Protein product: CAWSWGTNTE. The full CDR3 is CAWSWGTNTEAFF.

This clone was recorded many times. The DNA ends 3 residues before the CDR3 does, and the rest of the CDR3 is filled in from the germline J gene. This sequence joins TRBV19 and TRBJ2-1, with TRBD2 identical over 9 bases. The CDR3 covers 17 residues. Germline CDR1 and CDR2: LNHDA and SQIVND (reference sequence). Germline trimming cut 8 bases from V and 0 bases from J; bases unmatched to any gene: 11. CDR3 protein: CASRPAGGLSSYNEQFF. Partial CDR3 DNA: TGTGCCAGTCGTCCAGCGGGGGGCCTTAGCTCCTACAATGAG. Complete variable domain (other parts from reference TRBV19 and TRBJ2-1): DGGITQSPKYLFRKEGQNVTLSCEQNLNHDAMYWYRQDPGQGLRLIYYSQIVNDFQKGDIAEGYSVSREKKESFPLTVTSAQKNPTAFYLCASRPAGGLSSYNEQFFGPGTRLTVL.

This clone was seen repeatedly, ten times or more. CDR3 bases read: TGTGCCAGCAGTGAAAGACTCCCCTATTCACCC. Its translation is CASSERLPYSP. The complete CDR3 sequence is CASSERLPYSPLHF. The chain has TRBV6-1 and TRBJ1-6, with D hard to call. The read comes to an end 3 residues before the CDR3 does, leaving the germline J gene to fill in the end. Trimming cost V 2 bases and J 8 bases, with 10 bases left between them. This CDR3 comprises 14 residues. Per the germline V gene, CDR1 is MNHNS and CDR2 is SASEGT.

In its sample, this clone was seen many times. The CDR3 is cut off 3 residues early in the read; its end comes from the germline J gene. This sequence joins TRBV7-2 and TRBJ2-7; 8 bases are a match to TRBD1. The CDR3 totals 15 residues. Germline CDR1 and CDR2: SGHTA and FQGNSA. Unmatched junction bases numbered 6, after V lost 5 bases and J lost 0 bases. The sequenced part of the CDR3 DNA is TGTGCCAGCAGCCTCATAGGACAGGGCTCCTACGAG. Amino acid sequence: CASSLIGQGSYE. The CDR3 in its entirety is CASSLIGQGSYEQYF.

This clone was observed a few times. The read terminates 3 residues ahead of where the CDR3 ends, so the germline J gene completes it. The V gene is TRBV6-1, the J gene TRBJ2-3; D is possibly TRBD1 (6 bases). The CDR3 contains 16 residues. CDR1 and CDR2 (germline): MNHNS, SASEGT. This chain's CDR3 is CASSEIGTGIGQPQYF. The CDR3 bases that were read are TGTGCCAGCAGTGAAATAGGAACAGGGATCGGTCAGCCG.

This clone was recorded at least ten times. The read halts 3 residues ahead of the CDR3 end, with the missing end drawn from the germline J gene. The chain couples TRBV30 to TRBJ2-1; TRBD2 matches 8 bases. In germline, CDR1 is GTSNPN, CDR2 SVGIG (reference sequence). J was trimmed by 2 bases and V by 3 bases; bases with no gene match: 9. The CDR3 sequence is 16 residues long. The part of the CDR3 DNA that was read is TGTGCCTGGAGGACGGGGAGCGGGAGCCCCTACAATGAG. Protein sequence: CAWRTGSGSPYNE. The whole CDR3 protein is CAWRTGSGSPYNEQFF.

This chain's CDR3 is CASSAGVQETQYF. The part of the CDR3 DNA that was read is TGCGCCAGCAGTGCGGGAGTCCAAGAGACG. The chain carries TRBV5-1 and TRBJ2-3, with 7 positions matching TRBD2. The read gets to within 3 residues of the CDR3 end, and the germline J gene fills in the rest. This CDR3 contains 13 residues. Germline-derived CDR1 and CDR2 are SGHRS and YFSETQ. The variable domain in full, completed from reference TRBV5-1 and TRBJ2-3, reads KAGVTQTPRYLIKTRGQQVTLSCSPISGHRSVSWYQQTPGQGLQFLFEYFSETQRNKGNFPGRFSGRQFSNSRSEMNVSTLELGDSALYLCASSAGVQETQYFGPGTRLTVL.

This clone was observed at least ten times. The read ends 3 residues before the CDR3 terminus; that terminus is restored from the germline J gene. The rearrangement joins TRBV19 to TRBJ2-1, with 7 positions matching TRBD2. V dropped 11 bases and J dropped 4; count of bases not matched to a gene: 11. This CDR3 spans 14 amino acids. Germline loops: CDR1 LNHDA, CDR2 SQIVND (reference sequence). The DNA read from the CDR3 is TGTGCCTCCTCTATCGGGACTACATACAATGAG. Amino acids: CASSIGTTYNE. The complete CDR3 protein is CASSIGTTYNEQFF.

This clone has a count of ten or more. The observed sequence ends 3 residues before the CDR3 terminus, with the missing tail filled in from the germline J gene. This chain joins TRBV7-6 and TRBJ2-7; TRBD1 agrees at 7 bases. The V segment lost 4 bases and the J segment 0 bases; nucleotides outside the gene matches: 3. The CDR3 contains 14 residues. Germline CDR1 and CDR2: SGHVS and FNYEAQ. The chain's CDR3 is CASSSDRSSYEQYF. The CDR3 DNA, read in part, is TGTGCCAGCAGCTCGGACAGGAGCTCCTACGAG. The full variable domain, rest sourced from reference TRBV7-6 and TRBJ2-7, is GAGVSQSPRYKVTKRGQDVALRCDPISGHVSLYWYRQALGQGPEFLTYFNYEAQQDKSGLPNDRFSAERPEGSISTLTIQRTEQRDSAMYRCASSSDRSSYEQYFGPGTRLTVT.

To note about this clone: The missing CDR3 end, 3 residues past where the read stops, is filled in from the germline J gene. The J gene is TRBJ1-2, the V gene TRBV6-2 or TRBV6-3; TRBD1 aligns across 10 bases. Germline V lookup: CDR1 MNHEY, CDR2 SVGEGT. There are 15 residues in the CDR3. The CDR3 bases that were read are TGTGCCAGCAGCCCTACCGGGACAGGGGCCTACGAC. Protein product: CASSPTGTGAYD. The CDR3 in full is CASSPTGTGAYDYTF.

This clone was observed at least ten times. The read finishes 3 residues shy of the CDR3 end, and the germline J gene is used to complete it. This chain uses TRBV14 with TRBJ1-1, with TRBD1 as a possible D gene (6 bases). Per the germline V gene, CDR1 is SGHDN and CDR2 is FVKESK. This CDR3 spans 15 amino acids. The CDR3 bases that were read are TGTGCCAGCAGCCACTTTAGGGGGGGTCAGGCCGAA. It translates to CASSHFRGGQAE. The entire CDR3 is CASSHFRGGQAEAFF.

This clone has at least ten counts. The CDR3 region is CASSQPGTGALAGENIQYF. The sequenced CDR3 bases are TGTGCCAGCAGCCAACCCGGGACAGGGGCCCTCGCCGGGGAAAACATT. V usage is TRBV14 and J usage is TRBJ2-4; 10 bases are shared with TRBD1. The read is 3 residues too short to cover the CDR3 end, so that end is filled in from the germline J gene. With V trimmed by 2 bases and J by 5 bases, 15 bases remained unmatched. The germline CDR1 and CDR2 sequences are SGHDN and FVKESK. The CDR3 is made up of 19 amino acids.

This clone was counted ten times or more. Read sequence stops 3 residues before the CDR3 end, and the germline J gene provides the missing end. The rearrangement uses TRBV18 and TRBJ2-6; a possible D gene is TRBD1 (6 bases). This CDR3 spans 17 amino acids. Trimming removed 4 bases at V and 0 bases at J, with 13 bases between. Germline CDR1 KGHSH, CDR2 LQKENI. CDR3: CASSLGHLASGANVLTF. The sequenced part of the CDR3 DNA is TGTGCCAGCTCACTGGGACATCTGGCCTCTGGGGCCAACGTC.

This clone appeared many times. The CDR3 extends 3 residues past the end of the read, so its final part is completed from the germline J gene. The chain is built from TRBV19 and TRBJ1-6; tentative D call: TRBD1 (6 bases). V was clipped by 0 bases and J by 1 base, with 10 bases between them. This CDR3 is built from 17 residues. CDR1 is LNHDA, CDR2 SQIVND, per germline (reference sequence). Here the CDR3 reads CASSIEAGVSYNSPLHF. The sequenced CDR3 bases are TGTGCCAGTAGTATAGAGGCAGGGGTATCCTATAATTCACCC.

This clone was seen at least ten times. The CDR3 sequence is CASSDSADVTDTQYF. The sequenced part of the CDR3 DNA is TGTGCCAGCAGTGATTCGGCGGATGTCACAGATACG. This chain joins TRBV2 and TRBJ2-3; no clear D. The CDR3 goes on 3 residues after the read ends, and that part is filled in from the germline J gene. The germline CDR1 and CDR2 sequences are SNHLY and FYNNEI. Between the trimmed V and J ends, which lost 3 bases and 2 bases, there was a span of 12 bases. CDR3 length: 15 residues. Drawing the rest from reference TRBV2 and TRBJ2-3, the complete variable domain is EPEVTQTPSHQVTQMGQEVILRCVPISNHLYFYWYRQILGQKVEFLVSFYNNEISEKSEIFDDQFSVERPDGSNFTLKIRSTKLEDSAMYFCASSDSADVTDTQYFGPGTRLTVL.